These 3 T cell receptor beta chains share one sample of origin, sequenced in a study of blood T cell repertoires in COVID-19. Some clones are missing from TCRdb's copy, which holds only in-frame ones; the method was immunoSEQ multiplex PCR. The sample has fewer than 50,000 clones; 83% are singletons. Sequences were obtained from peripheral blood. The origin of the receptors is a woman at least 80 years old with active or convalescent COVID-19.

J is TRBJ1-5 and V is TRBV6-5; 7 positions agree with TRBD1. This CDR3 has 13 amino acids. The germline V gene has CDR1 MNHEY and CDR2 SVGAGI. J gave up 4 bases and V 5 bases, and 2 bases lay outside the gene matches. For the CDR3, the DNA is TGTGCCAGCAGTAGACAGGGAAATCAGCCCCAGCATTTT. This translates into CASSRQGNQPQHF.

The V gene is TRBV10-2, the J gene TRBJ1-1; D remains unclear. This CDR3 contains 13 residues. The V end lost 8 bases, the J end lost 2 bases, and 12 bases lay between the germline ends. Germline V gives CDR1 WSHSY, CDR2 SAAADI. CDR3 nucleotides: TGCGCCAGCGTGGGGAGTTTAAACACTGAAGCTTTCTTT. This gives the protein CASVGSLNTEAFF.

This chain links TRBV7-2 with TRBJ1-2; D may be TRBD1 (5 bases). CDR1 and CDR2 from the germline V gene are SGHTA and FQGNSA. Trimming took off 5 bases at V and 6 bases at J, with 13 bases between the two ends. This CDR3 has 13 amino acids. CDR3 in amino acids: CASSLNPRDGYTF. The CDR3 DNA sequence: TGTGCCAGCAGCCTAAACCCCAGGGATGGCTACACCTTC.